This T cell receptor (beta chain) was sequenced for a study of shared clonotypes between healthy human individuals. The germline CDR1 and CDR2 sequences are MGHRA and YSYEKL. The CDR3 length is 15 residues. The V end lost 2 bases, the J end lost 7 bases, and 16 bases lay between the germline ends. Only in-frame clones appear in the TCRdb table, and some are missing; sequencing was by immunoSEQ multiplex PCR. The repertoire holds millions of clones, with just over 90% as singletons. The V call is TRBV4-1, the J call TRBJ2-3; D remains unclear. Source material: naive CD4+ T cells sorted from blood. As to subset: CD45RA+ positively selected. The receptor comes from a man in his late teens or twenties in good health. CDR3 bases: TGCGCCAGCAGCCAACAAGAGGCAGCCCAATATACGCAGTATTTT. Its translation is CASSQQEAAQYTQYF.